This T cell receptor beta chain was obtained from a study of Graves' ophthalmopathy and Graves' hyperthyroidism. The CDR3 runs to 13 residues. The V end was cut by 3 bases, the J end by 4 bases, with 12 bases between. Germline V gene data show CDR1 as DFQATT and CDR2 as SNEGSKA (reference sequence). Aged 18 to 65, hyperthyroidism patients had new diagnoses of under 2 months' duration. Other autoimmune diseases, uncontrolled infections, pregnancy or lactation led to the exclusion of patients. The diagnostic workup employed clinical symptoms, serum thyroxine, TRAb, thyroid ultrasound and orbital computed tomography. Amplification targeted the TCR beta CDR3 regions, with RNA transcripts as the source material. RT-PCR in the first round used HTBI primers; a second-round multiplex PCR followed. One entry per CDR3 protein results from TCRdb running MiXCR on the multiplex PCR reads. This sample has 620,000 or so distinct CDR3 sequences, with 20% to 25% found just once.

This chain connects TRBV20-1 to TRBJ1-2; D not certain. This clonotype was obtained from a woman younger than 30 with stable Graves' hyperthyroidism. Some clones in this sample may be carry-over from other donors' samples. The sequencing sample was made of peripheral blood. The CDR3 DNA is TGCAGTGCTAGCTGGGGTATCATCTATGGCTACACCTTC. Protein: CSASWGIIYGYTF.